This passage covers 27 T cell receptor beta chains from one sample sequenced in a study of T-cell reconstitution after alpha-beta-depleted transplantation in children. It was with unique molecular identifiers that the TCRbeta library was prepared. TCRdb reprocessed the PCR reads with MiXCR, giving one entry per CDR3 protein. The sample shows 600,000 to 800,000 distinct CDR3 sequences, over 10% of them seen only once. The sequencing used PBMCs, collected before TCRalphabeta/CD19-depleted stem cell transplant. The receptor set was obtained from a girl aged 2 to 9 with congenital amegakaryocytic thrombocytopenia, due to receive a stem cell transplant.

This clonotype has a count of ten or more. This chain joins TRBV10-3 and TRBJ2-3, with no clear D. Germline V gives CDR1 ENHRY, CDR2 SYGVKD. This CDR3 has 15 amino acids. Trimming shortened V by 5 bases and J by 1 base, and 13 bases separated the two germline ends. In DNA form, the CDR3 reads TGTGCCATCAGTCCATGGTCGGCCGGCACAGATACGCAGTATTTT. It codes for CAISPWSAGTDTQYF.

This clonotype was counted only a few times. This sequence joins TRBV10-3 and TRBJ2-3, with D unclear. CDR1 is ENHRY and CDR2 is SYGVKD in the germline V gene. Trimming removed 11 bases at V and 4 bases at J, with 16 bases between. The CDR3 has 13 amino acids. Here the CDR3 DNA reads TGTGCCGCCGGACCCGATGGGGCAGATACGCAGTATTTT. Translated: CAAGPDGADTQYF.

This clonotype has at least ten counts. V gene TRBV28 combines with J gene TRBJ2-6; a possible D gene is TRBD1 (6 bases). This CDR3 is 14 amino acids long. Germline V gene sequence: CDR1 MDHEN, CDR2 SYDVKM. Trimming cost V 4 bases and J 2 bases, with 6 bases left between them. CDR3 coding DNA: TGTGCCAGCAGTTACAGGGCTGGGGCCAACGTCCTGACTTTC. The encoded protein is CASSYRAGANVLTF.

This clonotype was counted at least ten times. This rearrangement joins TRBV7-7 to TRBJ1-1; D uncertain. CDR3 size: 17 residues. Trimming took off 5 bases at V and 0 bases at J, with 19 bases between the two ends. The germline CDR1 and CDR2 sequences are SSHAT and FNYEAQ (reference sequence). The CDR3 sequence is CASSPPSWAKMNTEAFF. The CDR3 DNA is TGTGCCAGCAGCCCCCCTTCTTGGGCCAAAATGAACACTGAAGCTTTCTTT.

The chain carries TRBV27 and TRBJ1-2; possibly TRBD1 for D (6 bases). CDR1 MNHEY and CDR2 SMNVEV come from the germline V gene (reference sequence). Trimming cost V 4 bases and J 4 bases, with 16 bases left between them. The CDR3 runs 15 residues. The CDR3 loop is CASSYSRGGGYGYTF. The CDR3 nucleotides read TGTGCCAGCAGTTACTCTCGAGGGGGAGGCTATGGCTACACCTTC.

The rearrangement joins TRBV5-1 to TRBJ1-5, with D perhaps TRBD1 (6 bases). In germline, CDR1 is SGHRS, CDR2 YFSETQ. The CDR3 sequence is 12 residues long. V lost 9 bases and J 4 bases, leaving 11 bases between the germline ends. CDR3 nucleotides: TGCGCCATAAGGCAGGGGAATCAGCCCCAGCATTTT. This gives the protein CAIRQGNQPQHF.

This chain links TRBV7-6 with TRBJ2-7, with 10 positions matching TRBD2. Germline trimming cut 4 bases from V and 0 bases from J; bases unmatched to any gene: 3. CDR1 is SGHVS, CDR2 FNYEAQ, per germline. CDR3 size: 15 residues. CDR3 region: CASSWLAGDSYEQYF. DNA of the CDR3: TGTGCCAGCAGCTGGCTAGCGGGAGACTCCTACGAGCAGTACTTC.

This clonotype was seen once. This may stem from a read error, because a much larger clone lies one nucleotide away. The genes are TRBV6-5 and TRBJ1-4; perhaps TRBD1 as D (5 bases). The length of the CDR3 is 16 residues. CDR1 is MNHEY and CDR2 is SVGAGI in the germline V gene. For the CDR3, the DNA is TGTCCCAGCAGTTACCTTCAAGGGGCATATGGGGAAAAACTGTTTTTT. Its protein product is CPSSYLQGAYGEKLFF.

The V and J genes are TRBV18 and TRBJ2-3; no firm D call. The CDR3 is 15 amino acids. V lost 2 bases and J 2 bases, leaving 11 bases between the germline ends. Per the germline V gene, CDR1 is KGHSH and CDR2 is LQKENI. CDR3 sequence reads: CASSPSRSFTDTQYF. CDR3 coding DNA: TGTGCCAGCTCACCAAGTCGCAGCTTCACAGATACGCAGTATTTT.

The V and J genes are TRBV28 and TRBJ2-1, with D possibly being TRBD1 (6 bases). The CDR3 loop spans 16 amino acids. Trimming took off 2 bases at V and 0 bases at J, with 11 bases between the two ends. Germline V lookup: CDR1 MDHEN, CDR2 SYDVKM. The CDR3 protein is CASSLTQGSSYNEQFF. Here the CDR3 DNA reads TGTGCCAGCAGTTTAACTCAGGGGAGCTCCTACAATGAGCAGTTCTTC.

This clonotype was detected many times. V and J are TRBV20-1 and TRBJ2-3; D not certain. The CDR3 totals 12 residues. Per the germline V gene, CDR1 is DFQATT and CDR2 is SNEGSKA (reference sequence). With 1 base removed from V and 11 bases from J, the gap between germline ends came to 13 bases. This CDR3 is CSARGGQREQYF. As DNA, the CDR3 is TGCAGTGCTAGAGGAGGTCAAAGGGAGCAGTATTTT.

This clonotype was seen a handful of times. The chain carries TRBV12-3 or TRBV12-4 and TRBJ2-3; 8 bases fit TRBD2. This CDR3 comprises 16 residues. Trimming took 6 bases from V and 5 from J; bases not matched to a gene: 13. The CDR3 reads CASSLPREARVDTQYF. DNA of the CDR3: TGTGCCAGCAGCCTACCGCGGGAGGCGCGGGTAGATACGCAGTATTTT.

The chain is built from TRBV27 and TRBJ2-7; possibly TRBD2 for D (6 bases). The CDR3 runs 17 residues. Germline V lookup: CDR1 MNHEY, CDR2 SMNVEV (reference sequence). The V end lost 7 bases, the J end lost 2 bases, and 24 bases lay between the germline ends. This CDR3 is CASKLIGRGIEAYEQYF. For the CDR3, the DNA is TGTGCCAGCAAATTAATCGGACGGGGGATTGAGGCCTACGAGCAGTACTTC.

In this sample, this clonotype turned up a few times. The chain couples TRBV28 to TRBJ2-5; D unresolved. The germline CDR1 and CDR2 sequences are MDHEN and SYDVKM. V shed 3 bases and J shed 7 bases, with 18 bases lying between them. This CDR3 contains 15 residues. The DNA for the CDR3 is TGTGCCAGCAGTTTTGGCAGTAGCCGTTATGGGACCCAGTACTTC. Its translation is CASSFGSSRYGTQYF.

The CDR3 here is CASSFLLAGVYEQYF. The CDR3, as DNA: TGTGCCAGCAGCTTCTTGTTGGCGGGAGTCTACGAGCAGTACTTC. The chain recombines TRBV11-2 with TRBJ2-7, with 7 nucleotides matching TRBD2. The CDR3 runs to 15 residues. The germline CDR1 and CDR2 sequences are SGHAT and FQNNGV. V was pared by 3 bases and J by 3 bases, with 8 bases of the junction left unmatched.

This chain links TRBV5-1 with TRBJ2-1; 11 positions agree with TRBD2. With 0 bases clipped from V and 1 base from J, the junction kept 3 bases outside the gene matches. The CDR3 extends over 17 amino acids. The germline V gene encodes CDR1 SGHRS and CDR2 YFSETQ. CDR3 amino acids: CASSLVTSGSSYNEQFF. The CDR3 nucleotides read TGCGCCAGCAGCTTGGTCACTAGCGGGAGTTCCTACAATGAGCAGTTCTTC.

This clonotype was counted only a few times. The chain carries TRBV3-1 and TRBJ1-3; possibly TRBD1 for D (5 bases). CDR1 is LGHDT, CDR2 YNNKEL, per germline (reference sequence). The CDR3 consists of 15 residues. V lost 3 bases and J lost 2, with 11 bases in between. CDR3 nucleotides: TGTGCCAGCAGCCAGGGACCGTCGGCTGGAAACACCATATATTTT. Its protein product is CASSQGPSAGNTIYF.

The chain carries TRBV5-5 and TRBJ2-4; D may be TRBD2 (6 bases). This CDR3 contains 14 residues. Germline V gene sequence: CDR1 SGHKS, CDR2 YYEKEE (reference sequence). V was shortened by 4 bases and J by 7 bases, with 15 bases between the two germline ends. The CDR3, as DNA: TGTGCCAGCAGCGCAAATCTGGGGGGTAACATTCAGTACTTC. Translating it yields CASSANLGGNIQYF.

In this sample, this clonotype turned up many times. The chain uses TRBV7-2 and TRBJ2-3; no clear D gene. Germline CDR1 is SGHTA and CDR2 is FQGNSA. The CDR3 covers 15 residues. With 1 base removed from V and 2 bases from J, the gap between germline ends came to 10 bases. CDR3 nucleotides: TGTGCCAGCAGCTTAGGGTATTCGTCCACAGATACGCAGTATTTT. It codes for CASSLGYSSTDTQYF.

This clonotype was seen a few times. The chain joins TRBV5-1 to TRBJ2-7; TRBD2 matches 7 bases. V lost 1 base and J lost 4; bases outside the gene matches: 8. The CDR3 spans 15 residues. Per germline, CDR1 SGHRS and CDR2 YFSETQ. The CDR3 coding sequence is TGCGCCAGCAGCTTGCAGCTAGGACTAGATTACGAGCAGTACTTC. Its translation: CASSLQLGLDYEQYF.

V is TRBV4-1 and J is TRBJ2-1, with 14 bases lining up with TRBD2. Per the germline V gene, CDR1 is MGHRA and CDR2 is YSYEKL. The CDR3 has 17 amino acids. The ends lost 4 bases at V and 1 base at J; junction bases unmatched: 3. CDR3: CASSRTSGGFSYNEQFF. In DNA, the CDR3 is TGCGCCAGCAGCCGGACTAGCGGGGGGTTTTCCTACAATGAGCAGTTCTTC.

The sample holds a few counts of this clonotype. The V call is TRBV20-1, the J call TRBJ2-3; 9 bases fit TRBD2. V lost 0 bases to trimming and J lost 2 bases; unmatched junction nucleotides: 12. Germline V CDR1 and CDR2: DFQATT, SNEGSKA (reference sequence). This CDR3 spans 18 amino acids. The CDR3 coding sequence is TGCAGTGCTAGAGATTTGCGGGAGGGGATGTCGGTCACAGATACGCAGTATTTT. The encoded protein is CSARDLREGMSVTDTQYF.

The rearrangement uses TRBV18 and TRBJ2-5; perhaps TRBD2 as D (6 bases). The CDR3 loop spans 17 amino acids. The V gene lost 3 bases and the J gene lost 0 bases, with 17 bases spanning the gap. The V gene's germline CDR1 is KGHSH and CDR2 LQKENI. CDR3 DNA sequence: TGTGCCAGCTCACCTGTCAGCGGGTTCACCTACCAAGAGACCCAGTACTTC. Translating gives CASSPVSGFTYQETQYF.

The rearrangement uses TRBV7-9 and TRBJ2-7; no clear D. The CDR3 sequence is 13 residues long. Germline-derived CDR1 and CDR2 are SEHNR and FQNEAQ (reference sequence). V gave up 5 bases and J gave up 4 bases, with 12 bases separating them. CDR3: CASSPTRFYEQYF. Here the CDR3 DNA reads TGTGCCAGCAGCCCTACTCGGTTTTACGAGCAGTACTTC.

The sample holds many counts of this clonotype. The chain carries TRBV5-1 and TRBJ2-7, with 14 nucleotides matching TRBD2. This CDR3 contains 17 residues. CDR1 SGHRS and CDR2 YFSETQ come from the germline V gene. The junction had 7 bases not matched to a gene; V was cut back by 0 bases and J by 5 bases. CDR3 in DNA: TGCGCCAGCAGCTTGGAGGGACTAGCGGGAGTCATCCACGAGCAGTACTTC. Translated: CASSLEGLAGVIHEQYF.

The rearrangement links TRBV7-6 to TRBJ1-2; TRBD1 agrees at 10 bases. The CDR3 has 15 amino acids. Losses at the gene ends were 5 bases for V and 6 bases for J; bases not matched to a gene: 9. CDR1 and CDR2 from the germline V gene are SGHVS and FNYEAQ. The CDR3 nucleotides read TGTGCCAGCAGCCCCCGACAGGGGGCAGGGCATGGCTACACCTTC. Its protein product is CASSPRQGAGHGYTF.

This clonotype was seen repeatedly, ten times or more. The CDR3 loop is CASSRLVTSGTYEQYF. DNA for the CDR3: TGTGCCAGCAGCCGACTCGTAACTAGCGGGACCTACGAGCAGTACTTC. The chain has TRBV7-9 and TRBJ2-7; 10 bases align to TRBD2. Looked up from germline, CDR1 is SEHNR and CDR2 is FQNEAQ (reference sequence). This CDR3 is built from 16 residues. Germline trimming cut 5 bases from V and 2 bases from J; bases unmatched to any gene: 9.